The entry below describes one T cell receptor (beta chain). Antigen specificity is unknown. Germline V lookup: CDR1 MNHEY, CDR2 SMNVEV (reference sequence). V lost 4 bases and J lost 7, with 16 bases in between. The CDR3 is 15 amino acids. This sample was included in a study of shared clonotypes between healthy human individuals. Study summary: The plates for each donor numbered three CD4 naive, three CD4 memory, two CD8 naive and one CD8 memory.

The assay was immunoSEQ multiplex PCR, and TCRdb's table has in-frame clones only and misses some. The sample includes 700,000 to 950,000 clones, 90% to 98% of them seen just once. Regarding the study as a whole: Depth of sequencing was expected to influence donor clonotype sharing.

CD8 cells classed as naive were CD45RO-negative and positively selected for CCR7, excluding terminally differentiated effector memory CD45RA+ cells. Sequenced: naive CD8+ T cells sorted from blood. The gene calls are TRBV27 and TRBJ1-4, with D possibly TRBD1 on 6 matching bases. The receptor comes from a man in his thirties or forties in good health. CDR3 sequence reads: CASSSAGGLTEKLFF. In DNA form, the CDR3 reads TGTGCCAGCAGTTCTGCTGGGGGGCTGACTGAAAAACTGTTTTTT.